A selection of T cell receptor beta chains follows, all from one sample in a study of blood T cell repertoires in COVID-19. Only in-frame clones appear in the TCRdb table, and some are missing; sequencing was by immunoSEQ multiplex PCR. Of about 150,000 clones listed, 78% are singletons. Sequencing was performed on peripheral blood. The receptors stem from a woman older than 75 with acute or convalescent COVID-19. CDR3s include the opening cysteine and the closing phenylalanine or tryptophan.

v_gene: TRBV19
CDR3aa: CASSPNRNTGELFF

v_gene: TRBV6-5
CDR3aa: CASRVTGANEKLFF

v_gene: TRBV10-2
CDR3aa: CASSDPSGGLQETQYF

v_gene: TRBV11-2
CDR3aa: CASSYYIYEQYF

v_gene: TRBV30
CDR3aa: CARDSRNYGYTF

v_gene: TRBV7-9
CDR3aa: CASHEGWDTEAFF

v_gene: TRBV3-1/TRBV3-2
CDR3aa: CASSPEGGNEKLFF

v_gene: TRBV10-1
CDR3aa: CASSGDRGSLEQYF

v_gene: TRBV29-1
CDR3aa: CSVDWALNTEAFF

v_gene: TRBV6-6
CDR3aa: CASSPGGYRTGRNYGYTF

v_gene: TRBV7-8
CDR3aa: CASSPSGQGGRYTF

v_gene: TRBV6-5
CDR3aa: CASSPGPGRADTQYF

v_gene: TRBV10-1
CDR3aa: CASMGQLNTEAFF

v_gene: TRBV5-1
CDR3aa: CASSLVAGSAYEQYF

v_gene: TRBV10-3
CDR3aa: CAISVGGASGRINEQFF

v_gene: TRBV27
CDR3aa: CASSSGQGGGSSNQPQHF

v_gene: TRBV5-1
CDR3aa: CASSLWDRGNTIYF